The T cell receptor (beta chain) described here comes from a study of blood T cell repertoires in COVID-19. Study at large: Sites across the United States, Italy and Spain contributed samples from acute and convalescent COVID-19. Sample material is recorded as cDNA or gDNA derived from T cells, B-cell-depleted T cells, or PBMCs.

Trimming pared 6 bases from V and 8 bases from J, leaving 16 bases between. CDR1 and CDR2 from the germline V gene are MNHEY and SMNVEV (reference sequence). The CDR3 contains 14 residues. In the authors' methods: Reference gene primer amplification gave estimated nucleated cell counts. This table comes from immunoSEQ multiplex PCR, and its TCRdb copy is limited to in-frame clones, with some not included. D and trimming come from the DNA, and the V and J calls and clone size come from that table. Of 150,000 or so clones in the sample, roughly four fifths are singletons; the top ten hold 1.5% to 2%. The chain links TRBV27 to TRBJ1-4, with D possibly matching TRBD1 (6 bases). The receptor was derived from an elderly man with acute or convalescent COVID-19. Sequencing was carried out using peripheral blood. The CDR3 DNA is TGTGCCAGCAGGGGGGTCCGGGACACCGAAAAACTGTTTTTT. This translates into CASRGVRDTEKLFF.